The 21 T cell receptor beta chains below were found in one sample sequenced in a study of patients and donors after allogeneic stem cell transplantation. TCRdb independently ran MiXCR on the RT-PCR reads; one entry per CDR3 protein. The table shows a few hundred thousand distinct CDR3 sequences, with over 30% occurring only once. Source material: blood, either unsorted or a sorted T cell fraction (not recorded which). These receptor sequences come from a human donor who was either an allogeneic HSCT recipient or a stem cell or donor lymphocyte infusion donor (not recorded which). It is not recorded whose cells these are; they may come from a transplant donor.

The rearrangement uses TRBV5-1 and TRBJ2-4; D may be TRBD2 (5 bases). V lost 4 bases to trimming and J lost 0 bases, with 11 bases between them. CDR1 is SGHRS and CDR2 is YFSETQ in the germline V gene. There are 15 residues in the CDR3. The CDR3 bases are TGCGCCAGCAGCGAGGGTGCGCTAGCCAAAAACATTCAGTACTTC. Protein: CASSEGALAKNIQYF.

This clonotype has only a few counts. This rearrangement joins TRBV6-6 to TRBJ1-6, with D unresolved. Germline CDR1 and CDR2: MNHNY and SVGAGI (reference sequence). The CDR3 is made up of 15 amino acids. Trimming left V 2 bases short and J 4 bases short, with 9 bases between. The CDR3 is CASSYAPVYNSPLHF. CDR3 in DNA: TGTGCCAGCAGTTACGCCCCGGTTTATAATTCACCCCTCCACTTT.

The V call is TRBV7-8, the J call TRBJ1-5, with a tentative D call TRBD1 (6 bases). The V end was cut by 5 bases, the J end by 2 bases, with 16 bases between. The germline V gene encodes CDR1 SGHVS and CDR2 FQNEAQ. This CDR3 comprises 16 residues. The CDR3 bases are TGTGCCAGCAGCCCAAGGGGGGGGCTTGGCAATCAGCCCCAGCATTTT. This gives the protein CASSPRGGLGNQPQHF.

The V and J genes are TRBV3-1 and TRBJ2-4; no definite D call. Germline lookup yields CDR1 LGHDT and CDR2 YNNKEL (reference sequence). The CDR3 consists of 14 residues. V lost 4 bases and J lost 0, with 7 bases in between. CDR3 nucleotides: TGTGCCAGCAGCCTGAAGACAGCCAAAAACATTCAGTACTTC. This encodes CASSLKTAKNIQYF.

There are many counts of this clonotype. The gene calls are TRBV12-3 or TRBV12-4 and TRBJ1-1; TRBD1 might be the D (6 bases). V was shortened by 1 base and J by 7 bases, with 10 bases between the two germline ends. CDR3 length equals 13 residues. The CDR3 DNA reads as TGTGCCAGCAGTTTAGGTGGACAGCTTGAAGCTTTCTTT. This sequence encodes CASSLGGQLEAFF.

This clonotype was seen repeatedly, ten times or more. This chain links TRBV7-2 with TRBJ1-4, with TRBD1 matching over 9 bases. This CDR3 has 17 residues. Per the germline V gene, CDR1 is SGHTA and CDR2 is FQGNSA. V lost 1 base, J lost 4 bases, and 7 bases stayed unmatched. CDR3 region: CASSLGATGGLNEKLFF. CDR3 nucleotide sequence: TGTGCCAGCAGCTTAGGCGCGACAGGGGGGCTTAATGAAAAACTGTTTTTT. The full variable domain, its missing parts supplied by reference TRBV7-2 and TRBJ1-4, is GAGVSQSPSNKVTEKGKDVELRCDPISGHTALYWYRQSLGQGLEFLIYFQGNSAPDKSGLPSDRFSAERTGGSVSTLTIQRTQQEDSAVYLCASSLGATGGLNEKLFFGSGTQLSVL.

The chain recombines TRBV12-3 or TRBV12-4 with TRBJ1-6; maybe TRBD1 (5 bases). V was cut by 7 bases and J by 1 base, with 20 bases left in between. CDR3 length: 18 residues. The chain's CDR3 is CASTRGLRAGSYNSPLHF. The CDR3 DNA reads TGTGCCAGCACCCGGGGCTTACGGGCAGGATCCTATAATTCACCCCTCCACTTT.

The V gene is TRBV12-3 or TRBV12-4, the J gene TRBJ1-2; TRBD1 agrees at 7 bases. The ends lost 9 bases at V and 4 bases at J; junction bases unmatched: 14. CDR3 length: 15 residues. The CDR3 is CASVDRAGIGYGYTF. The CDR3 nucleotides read TGTGCCAGTGTCGACAGGGCCGGAATTGGCTATGGCTACACCTTC.

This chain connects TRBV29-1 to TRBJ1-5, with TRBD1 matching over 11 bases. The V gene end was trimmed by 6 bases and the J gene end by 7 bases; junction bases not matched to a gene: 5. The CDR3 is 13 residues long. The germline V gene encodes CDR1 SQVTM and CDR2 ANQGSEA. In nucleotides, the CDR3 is TGCAGCGTCGCGGGACAGGGGGAACAGCCCCAGCATTTT. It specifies CSVAGQGEQPQHF.

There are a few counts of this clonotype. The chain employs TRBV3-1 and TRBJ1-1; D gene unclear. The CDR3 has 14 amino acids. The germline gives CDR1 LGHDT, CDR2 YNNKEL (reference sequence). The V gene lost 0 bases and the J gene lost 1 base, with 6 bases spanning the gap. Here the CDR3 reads CASSQEGWNTEAFF. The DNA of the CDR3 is TGTGCCAGCAGCCAAGAAGGCTGGAACACTGAAGCTTTCTTT.

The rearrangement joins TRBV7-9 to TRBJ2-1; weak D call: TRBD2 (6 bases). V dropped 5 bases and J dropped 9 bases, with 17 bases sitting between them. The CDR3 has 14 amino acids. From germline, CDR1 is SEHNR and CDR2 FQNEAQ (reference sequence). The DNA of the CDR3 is TGTGCCAGCAGCAAGGAGGTGGTAGCGGCTGAGCAGTTCTTC. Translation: CASSKEVVAAEQFF.

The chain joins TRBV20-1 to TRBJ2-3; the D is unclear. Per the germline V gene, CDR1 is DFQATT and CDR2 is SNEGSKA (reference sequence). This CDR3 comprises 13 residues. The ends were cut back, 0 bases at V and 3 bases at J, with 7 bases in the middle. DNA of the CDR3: TGCAGTGCTAGAGAGGACCGAACAGATACGCAGTATTTT. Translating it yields CSAREDRTDTQYF.

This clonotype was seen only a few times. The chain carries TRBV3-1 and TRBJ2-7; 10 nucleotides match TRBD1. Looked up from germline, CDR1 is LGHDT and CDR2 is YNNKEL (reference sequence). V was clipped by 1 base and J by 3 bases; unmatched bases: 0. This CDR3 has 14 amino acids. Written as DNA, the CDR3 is TGTGCCAGCAGCCAAGGGGACAGGGGCTACGAGCAGTACTTC. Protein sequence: CASSQGDRGYEQYF.

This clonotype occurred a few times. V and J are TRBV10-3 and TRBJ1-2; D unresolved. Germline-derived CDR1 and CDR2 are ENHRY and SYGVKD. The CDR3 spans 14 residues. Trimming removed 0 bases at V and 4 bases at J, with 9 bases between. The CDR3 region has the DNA TGTGCCATCAGTGAGTCGAATCCTACCTATGGCTACACCTTC. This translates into CAISESNPTYGYTF.

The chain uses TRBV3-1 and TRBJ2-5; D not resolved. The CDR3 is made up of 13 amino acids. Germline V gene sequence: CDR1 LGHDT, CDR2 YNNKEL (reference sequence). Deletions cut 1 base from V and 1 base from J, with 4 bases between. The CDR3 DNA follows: TGTGCCAGCAGCCAAGTAACCCAAGAGACCCAGTACTTC. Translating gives CASSQVTQETQYF.

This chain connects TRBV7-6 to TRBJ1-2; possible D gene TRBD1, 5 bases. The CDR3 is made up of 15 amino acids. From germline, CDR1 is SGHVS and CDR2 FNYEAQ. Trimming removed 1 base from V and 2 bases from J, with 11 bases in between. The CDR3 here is CASSLGAGLNYGYTF. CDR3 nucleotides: TGTGCCAGCAGCTTAGGGGCGGGGCTCAACTATGGCTACACCTTC.

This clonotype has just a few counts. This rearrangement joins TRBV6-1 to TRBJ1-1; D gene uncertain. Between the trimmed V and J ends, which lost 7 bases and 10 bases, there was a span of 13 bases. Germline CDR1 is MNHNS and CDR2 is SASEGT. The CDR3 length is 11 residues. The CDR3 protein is CASTSFGVAFF. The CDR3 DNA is TGTGCCAGCACCTCCTTTGGGGTAGCTTTCTTT.

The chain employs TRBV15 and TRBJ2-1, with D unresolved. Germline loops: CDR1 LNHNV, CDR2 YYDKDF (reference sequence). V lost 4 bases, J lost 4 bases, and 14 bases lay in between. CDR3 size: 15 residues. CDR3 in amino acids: CATSKTRAIYNEQFF. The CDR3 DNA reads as TGTGCCACCAGCAAAACCCGAGCGATTTACAATGAGCAGTTCTTC.

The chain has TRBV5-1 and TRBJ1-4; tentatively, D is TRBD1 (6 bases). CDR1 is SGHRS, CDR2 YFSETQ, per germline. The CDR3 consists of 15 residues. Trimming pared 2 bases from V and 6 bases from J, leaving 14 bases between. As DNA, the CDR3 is TGCGCCAGCAGCTTCTCCCCGGGGGCGGATGAAAAACTGTTTTTT. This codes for CASSFSPGADEKLFF. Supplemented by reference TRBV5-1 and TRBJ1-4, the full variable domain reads KAGVTQTPRYLIKTRGQQVTLSCSPISGHRSVSWYQQTPGQGLQFLFEYFSETQRNKGNFPGRFSGRQFSNSRSEMNVSTLELGDSALYLCASSFSPGADEKLFFGSGTQLSVL.

The CDR3 DNA sequence: TGTGCCAGCCGTATCTTCTCCGATAGAACAGATACGCAGTATTTT. It translates to CASRIFSDRTDTQYF. This chain uses TRBV6-4 with TRBJ2-3; no reliable D call. V shed 8 bases and J shed 3 bases, with 18 bases lying between them. The CDR3 spans 15 residues. Germline CDR1 and CDR2: MRHNA and SNTAGT.

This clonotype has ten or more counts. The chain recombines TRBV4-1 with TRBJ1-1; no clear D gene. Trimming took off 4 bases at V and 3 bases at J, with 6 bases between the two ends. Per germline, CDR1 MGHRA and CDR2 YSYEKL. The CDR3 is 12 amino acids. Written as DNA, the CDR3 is TGCGCCAGCAGCCTCCGGGACACTGAAGCTTTCTTT. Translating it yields CASSLRDTEAFF.